This TCR beta chain stems from a study of OX40 agonist ivuxolimab in advanced cancers. Background on the whole study: Ivuxolimab, which targeted the costimulatory receptor OX40 (CD134), was an agonistic, fully human IgG2 monoclonal antibody. Intravenous ivuxolimab was administered to patients every 2 weeks at six dose levels: 0.01, 0.1, 0.3, 1.5, 3 and 10 mg/kg. Among the 52 dose-escalation patients, around 20 had hepatocellular carcinoma, roughly 15 melanoma, 9 renal cell carcinoma and 9 head and neck cancer. A male proportion of 82.7% and a mean age of around 60 years, ranging from 23 to 79, were recorded for the dose-escalation cohort. Patients were allowed to have had prior anti-PD-1, anti-PD-L1 or anti-CTLA-4 therapy, and 40% of the dose-escalation patients had been treated with checkpoint inhibitors. Partial responses occurred in three dose-escalation patients: two with cutaneous melanoma and one with hepatocellular carcinoma. The purpose of peripheral TCRbeta sequencing was to test whether ivuxolimab changed TCR sequence diversity and led to clonal T-cell expansion. The paper describes the monotherapy dose-escalation part (N ≈ 51 patients) of the phase I trial of ivuxolimab. The research as a whole found: Clonal expansion of both CD4+ and CD8+ blood T cells was observed from baseline to week 6 at doses 0.1 to 3.0 mg/kg. In partial responders in the 0.1-3.0 mg/kg groups, normalized peripheral clonal expansion was found to be among the lowest, especially among CD8+ T cells. On average, CD8+ T cells showed more expanded clones than CD4+ T cells after ivuxolimab. Low levels of normalized T-cell clonal expansion were also seen in some nonresponding patients. The antigen specificity of the peripheral T cells that underwent clonal expansion was not determined.

Turning to this clone: Its target antigen remains unknown. No qualities accompany the bases; no much larger clone lies one base away.

The CDR3 runs 16 amino acids, cysteine and phenylalanine included. Of all the DNA, just the CDR3 is kept, 48 bases in frame from base 1. Taken from the germline V gene, the CDR1 and CDR2 loops are SGDLS and YYNGEE. Relative to germline, V is missing 0 bases and J is missing 1 base, with 1 base of the junction outside any gene match. To sequence the TCRbeta CDR3 region, genomic DNA was isolated from the sorted cells. The immunoSEQ Assay was used to sequence the TCRbeta CDR3 regions. Sourced from immuneACCESS, this table was stored by TCRdb with only in-frame sequences that have V and J called. A share of the clones is absent; for the studies checked, an unresolved V gene accounts for under half, and the remainder has no known explanation. Within this sample are about 70,000 clones, with approximately 89% of them counted one time only. The ten largest clones represent 1% to 1.2% of the sample. The trial excluded patients who had a history of autoimmune disease or who were on systemic immunosuppression. Peripheral blood for TCR sequencing was collected from all dose cohorts at baseline, on cycle 4 day 1, and on cycle 7 day 1. Samples were obtained from an open-label, multicenter, first-in-human phase I dose-escalation trial of ivuxolimab. Adults with locally advanced or metastatic head and neck squamous cell, hepatocellular, melanoma or renal cell carcinoma were enrolled in the trial. Before TCR sequencing, CD4+ and CD8+ T cells were separately sorted from peripheral blood.

Recombination linked TRBV9 to TRBJ2-3, with TRBD2 matching 11 junction bases. The receptor was isolated from an adult with an advanced solid tumor such as melanoma, head and neck, liver or kidney cancer. Here the sequenced sample was CD4+ or CD8+ T cells sorted from blood, taken in a trial of the OX40 agonist ivuxolimab. At the DNA level, the sequence is TGTGCCAGCAGCGTAGCACTAGCGGGGGGCACAGATACGCAGTATTTT. Its amino acids are CASSVALAGGTDTQYF.